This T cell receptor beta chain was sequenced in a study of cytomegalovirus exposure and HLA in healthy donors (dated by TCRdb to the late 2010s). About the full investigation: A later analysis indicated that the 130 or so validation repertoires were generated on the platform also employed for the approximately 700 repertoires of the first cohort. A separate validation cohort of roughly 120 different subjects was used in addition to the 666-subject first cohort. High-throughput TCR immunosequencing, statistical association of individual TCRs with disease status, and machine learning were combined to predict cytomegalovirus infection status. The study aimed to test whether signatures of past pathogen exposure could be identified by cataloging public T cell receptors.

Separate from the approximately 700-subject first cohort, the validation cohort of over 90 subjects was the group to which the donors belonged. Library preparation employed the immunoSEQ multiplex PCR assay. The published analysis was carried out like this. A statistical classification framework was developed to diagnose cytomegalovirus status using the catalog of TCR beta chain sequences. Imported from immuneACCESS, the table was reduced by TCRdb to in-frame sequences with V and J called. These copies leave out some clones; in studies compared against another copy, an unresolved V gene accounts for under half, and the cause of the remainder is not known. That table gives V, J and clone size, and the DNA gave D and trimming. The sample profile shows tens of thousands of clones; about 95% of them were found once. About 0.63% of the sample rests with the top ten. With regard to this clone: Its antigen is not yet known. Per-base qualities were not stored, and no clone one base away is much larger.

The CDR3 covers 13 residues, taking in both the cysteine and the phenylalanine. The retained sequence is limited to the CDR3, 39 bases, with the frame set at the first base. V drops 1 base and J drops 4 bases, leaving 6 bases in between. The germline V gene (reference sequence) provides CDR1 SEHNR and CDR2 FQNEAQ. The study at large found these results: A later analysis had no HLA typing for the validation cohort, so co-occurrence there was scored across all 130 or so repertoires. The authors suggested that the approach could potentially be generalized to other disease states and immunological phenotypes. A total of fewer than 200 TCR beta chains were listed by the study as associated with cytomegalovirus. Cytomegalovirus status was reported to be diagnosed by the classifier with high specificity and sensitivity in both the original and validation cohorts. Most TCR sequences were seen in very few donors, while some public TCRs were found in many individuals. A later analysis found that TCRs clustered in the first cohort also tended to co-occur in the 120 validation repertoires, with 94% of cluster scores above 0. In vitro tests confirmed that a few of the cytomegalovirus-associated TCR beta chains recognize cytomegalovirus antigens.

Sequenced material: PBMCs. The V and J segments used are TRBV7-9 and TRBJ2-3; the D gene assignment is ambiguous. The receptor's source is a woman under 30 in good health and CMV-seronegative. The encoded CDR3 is CASSLGVPDTQYF. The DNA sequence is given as TGTGCCAGCAGCTTAGGAGTTCCAGATACGCAGTATTTT.